These 2 T cell receptor beta chains share one sample of origin, sequenced in a study of blood T cell repertoires in COVID-19 (dated by TCRdb to 2020 to 2022). Libraries were constructed by the immunoSEQ multiplex PCR assay. TCRdb retrieved this table from immuneACCESS and kept in-frame rearrangements only. Not all clones are present; in checked studies, unresolved V genes account for under half, and no reason is known for the remainder. The sample table lists 250,000 to 350,000 clones, approximately 85% of them with a count of one. The ten largest make up 0.7% to 0.9% of the sample. The sample was peripheral blood. The receptors were gathered from a human donor with COVID-19, enrolled during active disease. The donor label of this sample is uncertain.

This chain connects TRBV3-1 (or the pseudogene TRBV3-2) to TRBJ2-2; 7 nucleotides line up with TRBD2. This CDR3 is built from 14 residues. The germline CDR1 and CDR2 sequences are LGHDT and YNNKEL (reference sequence). Germline trimming cut 3 bases from V and 7 bases from J; bases unmatched to any gene: 5. As DNA, the CDR3 is TGTGCCAGCAGCCAGGTGGGAGGGAGCGGGGAGCTGTTTTTT. The encoded protein is CASSQVGGSGELFF.

This clone was seen only once. The chain links TRBV5-1 to TRBJ1-4, with 8 positions matching TRBD1. Germline V gene lookup returns CDR1 SGHRS and CDR2 YFSETQ. The J segment lost 1 base and the V segment lost 5 bases, leaving 10 bases of the junction unmatched. CDR3 length equals 17 residues. In DNA, the CDR3 is TGCGCCAGCAGTAACGGACAGGGCGGTGGAACTAATGAAAAACTGTTTTTT. This codes for CASSNGQGGGTNEKLFF.